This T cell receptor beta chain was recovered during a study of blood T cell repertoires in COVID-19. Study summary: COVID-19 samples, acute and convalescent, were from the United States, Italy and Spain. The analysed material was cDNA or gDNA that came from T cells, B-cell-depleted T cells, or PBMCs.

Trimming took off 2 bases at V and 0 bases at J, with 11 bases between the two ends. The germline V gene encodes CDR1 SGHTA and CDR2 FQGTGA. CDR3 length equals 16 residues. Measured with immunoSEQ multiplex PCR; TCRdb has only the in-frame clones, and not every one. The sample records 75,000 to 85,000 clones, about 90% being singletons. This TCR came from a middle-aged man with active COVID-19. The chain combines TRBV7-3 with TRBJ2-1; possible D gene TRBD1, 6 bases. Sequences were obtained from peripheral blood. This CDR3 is CASSLSSQGSYNEQFF. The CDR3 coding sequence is TGTGCCAGCAGCTTATCCTCACAGGGCTCCTACAATGAGCAGTTCTTC.